This paragraph reports one T cell receptor beta chain. Trimming cost V 1 base and J 9 bases; bases outside gene matches: 1. The CDR3 has 14 residues. Germline V gene lookup returns CDR1 LGHDT and CDR2 YNNKEL (reference sequence). The data are from a study of identical twins. TCRdb passed the 5' RACE reads through MiXCR, listing each CDR3 protein once. This sample has 550,000 to 700,000 distinct CDR3 sequences, with approximately 21% found just once. The same sample was also used in a study of T cells expressing NK-cell markers.

Material: PBMCs. This TCR came from a woman between 18 and 29 years old in good health. The chain has TRBV3-1 and TRBJ1-5; TRBD1 matches 12 bases. The CDR3 sequence is CASSQGDRGRPQHF. CDR3 nucleotide sequence: TGTGCCAGCAGCCAAGGGGACAGGGGGCGGCCCCAGCATTTT.